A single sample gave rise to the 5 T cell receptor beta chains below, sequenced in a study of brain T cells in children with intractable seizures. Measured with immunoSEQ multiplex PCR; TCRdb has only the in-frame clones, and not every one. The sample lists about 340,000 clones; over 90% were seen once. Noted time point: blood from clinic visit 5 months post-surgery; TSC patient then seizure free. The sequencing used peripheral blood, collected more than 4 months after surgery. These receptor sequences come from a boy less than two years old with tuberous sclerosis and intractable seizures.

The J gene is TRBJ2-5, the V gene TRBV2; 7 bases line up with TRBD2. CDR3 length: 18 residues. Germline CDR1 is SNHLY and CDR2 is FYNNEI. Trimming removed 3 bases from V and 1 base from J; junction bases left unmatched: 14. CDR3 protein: CASSDWLASGSVQETQYF. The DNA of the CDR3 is TGTGCCAGCAGTGACTGGTTGGCTAGCGGAAGCGTCCAAGAGACCCAGTACTTC.

The CDR3 here is CASSQDAAGGYEQYF. In DNA, the CDR3 is TGTGCCAGCAGCCAAGATGCAGCGGGGGGCTACGAGCAGTACTTC. This chain joins TRBV3-1 (or the pseudogene TRBV3-2) and TRBJ2-7; 9 bases match TRBD2. CDR1 is LGHDT and CDR2 is YNNKEL in the germline V gene (reference sequence). V lost 0 bases to trimming and J lost 3 bases; unmatched junction nucleotides: 3. The CDR3 covers 15 residues.

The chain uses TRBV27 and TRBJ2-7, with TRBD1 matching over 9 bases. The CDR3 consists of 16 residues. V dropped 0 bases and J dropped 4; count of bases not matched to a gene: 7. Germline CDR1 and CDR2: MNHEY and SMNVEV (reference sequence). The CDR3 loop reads CASSLSRDRAFYEQYF. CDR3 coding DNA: TGTGCCAGCAGTTTATCGAGGGACAGGGCTTTTTACGAGCAGTACTTC.

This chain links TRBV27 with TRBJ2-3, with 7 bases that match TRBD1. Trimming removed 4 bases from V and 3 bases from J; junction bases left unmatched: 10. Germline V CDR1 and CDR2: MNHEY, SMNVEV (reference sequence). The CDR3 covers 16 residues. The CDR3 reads CASSSPLRDRTDTQYF. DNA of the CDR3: TGTGCCAGCAGTTCCCCACTCCGGGACAGAACAGATACGCAGTATTTT.

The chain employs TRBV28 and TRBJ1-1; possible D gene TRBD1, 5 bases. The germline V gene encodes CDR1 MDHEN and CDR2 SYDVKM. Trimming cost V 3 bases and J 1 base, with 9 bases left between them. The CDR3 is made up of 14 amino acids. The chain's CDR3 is CASSLTVTNTEAFF. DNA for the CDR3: TGTGCCAGCAGTTTGACAGTGACGAACACTGAAGCTTTCTTT.